Listed here are 10 T cell receptor beta chains from one sample, sequenced in a study of T cells in Graves' hyperthyroidism and ophthalmopathy. RNA transcripts served as the template for amplifying TCR beta CDR3 regions. The HTBI set primed first-round TCR CDR3 RT-PCR. TCRdb reprocessed the multiplex PCR reads via MiXCR and lists one record per CDR3 protein. Of 33,000 or so distinct CDR3 sequences in the sample, about 50% are singletons; the top ten hold 5.5% to 8%. The sample comprised blood. The receptors here all came from a woman in her fifties or sixties with Graves' hyperthyroidism that later progressed to Graves' ophthalmopathy.

On this clonotype itself: The junction does not match germline at one end; this may be a read error. The genes are TRBV15 and TRBJ2-3; TRBD2 matches 7 bases. CDR3 length: 15 amino acids. Germline values: CDR1 LNHNV, CDR2 YYDKDF (reference sequence). The CDR3 region is CATSSHGLVVDTQYF. DNA for the CDR3: TGTGCCACCAGCAGTCATGGACTAGTCGTAGATACTCAGTATTTT.

This clonotype was observed a few times. The DNA is left out, because the CDR3 cannot be placed on it with certainty; the CDR3 is given as TCRdb lists it. V and J are TRBV5-4 and TRBJ2-1; TRBD1 is the table's D call, not checked against the DNA. A total of 19 residues make up the CDR3, ends included. From germline, CDR1 is SGHNT and CDR2 YYREEE (reference sequence). This CDR3 is CASSFYICSAQREYNEQFF.

A few counts support this clonotype. V usage is TRBV18 and J usage is TRBJ2-3, with 11 positions matching TRBD2. Germline V gene sequence: CDR1 KGHSH, CDR2 LQKENI. The CDR3 consists of 16 residues. V dropped 3 bases and J dropped 4; count of bases not matched to a gene: 6. The CDR3 is CASSPLTSGKADTQYF. The CDR3 DNA is TGTGCCAGCTCACCCTTGACTAGCGGGAAGGCAGATACGCAGTATTTT.

Ten or more counts support this clonotype. This rearrangement joins TRBV12-3 or TRBV12-4 to TRBJ1-1; D not resolved. Trimming stripped 0 bases from V and 7 bases from J, with 3 bases between. The CDR3 totals 11 residues. The CDR3 nucleotides read TGTGCCAGCAGTTTAGCGGGTGAAGCTTTCTTT. It encodes CASSLAGEAFF.

A word on this clonotype: No conserved phenylalanine or tryptophan ends this CDR3, so it is likely a read error. The DNA is left out, because the CDR3 cannot be placed on it with certainty; the CDR3 is given as TCRdb lists it. This sequence joins TRBV9 and TRBJ2-1; TRBD1 was called by the table and not checked on the DNA. The CDR3 is 15 residues long, counting both termini. CDR1 and CDR2 from the germline V gene are SGDLS and YYNGEE. CDR3 sequence: CASSVARANTGELFS.

At least ten counts were recorded for this clonotype. This chain connects TRBV19 to TRBJ1-4; 7 bases are shared with TRBD1. V trimming: 3 bases; J trimming: 3 bases; junction bases outside the gene matches: 4. The length of the CDR3 is 15 residues. The germline V gene encodes CDR1 LNHDA and CDR2 SQIVND (reference sequence). As DNA, the CDR3 is TGTGCCAGTAGTATGATCGGGACAGCTAATGAAAAACTGTTTTTT. Protein product: CASSMIGTANEKLFF.

This clonotype was observed many times. The chain joins TRBV6-2 or TRBV6-3 to TRBJ2-2; a weak D match, TRBD2 (6 bases). There are 15 residues in the CDR3. Trimming pared 7 bases from V and 0 bases from J, leaving 12 bases between. Germline V gene lookup returns CDR1 MNHEY and CDR2 SVGEGT. The DNA of the CDR3 is TGTGCCAGCACATCGGGACTGGCGAACACCGGGGAGCTGTTTTTT. It codes for CASTSGLANTGELFF.

The chain recombines TRBV20-1 with TRBJ2-5; D not resolved. V lost 0 bases and J lost 1, with 9 bases in between. The germline V gene encodes CDR1 DFQATT and CDR2 SNEGSKA (reference sequence). This CDR3 has 14 residues. DNA of the CDR3: TGCAGTGCTAGAGATTGGCACCCCCAAGAGACCCAGTACTTC. Protein product: CSARDWHPQETQYF.

In this sample, this clonotype is medium-sized. The V gene is TRBV7-9, the J gene TRBJ2-7; 10 bases fit TRBD2. The CDR3 spans 14 residues. Unmatched junction bases numbered 5, after V lost 7 bases and J lost 2 bases. Germline V gene lookup returns CDR1 SEHNR and CDR2 FQNEAQ (reference sequence). CDR3 sequence (DNA): TGTGCCAGCATCAGGACTAGCGGACCCTACGAGCAGTACTTC. This sequence encodes CASIRTSGPYEQYF.

This clonotype came up many times. The chain employs TRBV3-1 and TRBJ2-7; TRBD2 matches at 9 bases. The CDR3 loop spans 17 amino acids. V was pared by 4 bases and J by 3 bases, with 13 bases of the junction left unmatched. Germline-derived CDR1 and CDR2 are LGHDT and YNNKEL (reference sequence). DNA of the CDR3: TGTGCCAGCAGCCCGTCCACCTCTAGCGGGACGTACTACGAGCAGTACTTC. Its translation: CASSPSTSSGTYYEQYF.